Given below is one T cell receptor (beta chain) in context. There is no known antigen for this receptor. Base qualities are missing; no much larger clone stands one base away. The data derive from a study of blood T cell repertoires in COVID-19 (dated by TCRdb to the early 2020s). In the study overall: Collaborator samples came from the United States, Italy and Spain and covered acute and convalescent phases of COVID-19. The material from the prospective study consisted of cDNA or gDNA derived from T cells, B-cell-depleted T cells, or PBMCs. The dataset comprised deeply sampled blood TCRbeta repertoires from subjects exposed to, actively infected with, or recovered from COVID-19. The repertoires were released in a freely available public database meant as a resource for research on the immune response to SARS-CoV-2. The samples were drawn from two sources: the first 160 participants of the ongoing ImmuneRACE study, and 1,200 or so subjects contributed by 6 global collaborators. Nearly every sample came with metadata listing a de-identified subject ID, COVID-19 status, age in years and sex. Where HLA class I and class II types were available, the types were taken from metadata supplied by the sample provider, not from assay-based typing. Beyond this particular receptor, the publication reports: The quantity of clinical and demographic metadata differed by source and by participant and was supplied without curation.

One collaborating source in Seattle enrolled patients while the patients were actively infected and followed the patients over time throughout the course of disease. Each collaborating institution followed its own protocols to collect whole blood in K2EDTA tubes. For TCRbeta analysis, collaborators shipped samples as frozen whole blood, isolated PBMCs, or DNA extracted from either of those sample types. TCRbeta CDR3 regions were amplified from genomic DNA by means of the immunoSEQ Assay, a bias-controlled multiplex PCR. The paper's data handling went like this. The number of nucleated cells in each sample was estimated by amplification of reference gene primers within the assay. Sequence reads were collapsed and filtered to measure the absolute abundance of every unique TCRbeta CDR3 rearrangement. For each sample, productive Simpson clonality was calculated by taking the square root of Simpson's diversity index across productive rearrangements. Not all clones reach the TCRdb copy of this immuneACCESS table, which keeps in-frame sequences only. Checked studies attribute under half of the gap to unresolved V genes and leave the rest unexplained. The D gene and trimming were derived from the DNA, and the V and J assignments and clone size from that table. The sample profile shows about 87,000 clones; approximately 86% of them were found once. Roughly 3% of the sample belongs to the ten largest clones.

The trim is 0 bases for V and 0 bases for J, with a gap of 9 bases between the germline ends. Inclusive of the bounding cysteine and phenylalanine, the CDR3 is 17 residues long. The retained sequence is limited to the CDR3, 51 bases, with the frame set at the first base. The germline V gene encodes CDR1 MGHRA and CDR2 YSYEKL. The sequenced sample was peripheral blood. The source of this sequence is a woman of 80 years or more with COVID-19, enrolled during active disease. This sequence uses TRBV4-1 and TRBJ2-6; a tentative D call is TRBD1 (5 bases match). The CDR3 reads as follows: CASSQDGRASGANVLTF. The DNA sequence is TGCGCCAGCAGCCAAGATGGCAGGGCCTCTGGGGCCAACGTCCTGACTTTC.